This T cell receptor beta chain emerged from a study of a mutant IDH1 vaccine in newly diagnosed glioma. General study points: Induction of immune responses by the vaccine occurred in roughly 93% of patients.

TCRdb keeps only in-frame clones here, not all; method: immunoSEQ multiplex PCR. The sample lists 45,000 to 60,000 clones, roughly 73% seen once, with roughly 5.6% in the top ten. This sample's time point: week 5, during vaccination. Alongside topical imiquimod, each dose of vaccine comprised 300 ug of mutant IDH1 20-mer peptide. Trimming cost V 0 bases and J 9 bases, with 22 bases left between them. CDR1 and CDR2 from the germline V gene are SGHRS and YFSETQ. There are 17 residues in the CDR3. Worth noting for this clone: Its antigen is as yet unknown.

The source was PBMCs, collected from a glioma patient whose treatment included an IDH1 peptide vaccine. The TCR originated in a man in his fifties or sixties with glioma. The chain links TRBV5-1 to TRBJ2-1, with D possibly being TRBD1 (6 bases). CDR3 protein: CASSLGAGAIPVVEQFF. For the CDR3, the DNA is TGCGCCAGCAGCTTGGGGGCAGGGGCAATTCCGGTCGTTGAGCAGTTCTTC.